These 2 T cell receptor beta chains came from one sample sequenced in a study of T-cell memory formation after mild COVID-19. From the 5' RACE reads, TCRdb called clonotypes with MiXCR, one entry per CDR3 protein. The sample has hundreds of thousands of distinct CDR3 sequences; around 13% are singletons. Sequenced sample: PBMCs or a T cell subset sorted from them (not recorded which). Receptors were obtained from a man between 18 and 29 years old who had mild COVID-19 (a few samples of this study predate the infection). Cell type and time point are not known.

The table lists this clonotype with many counts. DNA of the CDR3: TGTGCCAGCAGTTTAGCTCTCGGGAACACTGAAGCTTTCTTT. Its translation: CASSLALGNTEAFF. The V and J genes are TRBV12-3 or TRBV12-4 and TRBJ1-1, with D uncertain. The CDR3 contains 14 residues. Trimming left V 0 bases short and J 1 base short, with 6 bases between.

This rearrangement joins TRBV15 to TRBJ2-2; D unclear. This CDR3 contains 13 residues. CDR1 and CDR2 from the germline V gene are LNHNV and YYDKDF (reference sequence). V was shortened by 7 bases and J by 5 bases, with 11 bases between the two germline ends. The CDR3: CATTQLETGELFF. CDR3 in DNA: TGTGCCACCACCCAACTCGAAACCGGGGAGCTGTTTTTT.